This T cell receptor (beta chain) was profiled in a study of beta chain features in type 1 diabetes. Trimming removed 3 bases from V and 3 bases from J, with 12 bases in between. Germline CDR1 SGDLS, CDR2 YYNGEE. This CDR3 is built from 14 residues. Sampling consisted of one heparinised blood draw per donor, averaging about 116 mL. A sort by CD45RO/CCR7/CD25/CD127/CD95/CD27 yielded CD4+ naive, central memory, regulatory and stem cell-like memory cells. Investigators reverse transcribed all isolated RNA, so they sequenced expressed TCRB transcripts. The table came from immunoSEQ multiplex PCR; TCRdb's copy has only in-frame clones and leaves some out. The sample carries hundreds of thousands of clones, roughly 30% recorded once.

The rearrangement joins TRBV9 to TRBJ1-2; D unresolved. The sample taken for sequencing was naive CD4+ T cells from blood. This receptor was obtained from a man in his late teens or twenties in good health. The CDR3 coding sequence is TGTGCCAGCAGCGCCACGGTCGGGGACTATGGCTACACCTTC. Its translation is CASSATVGDYGYTF.